The text below deals with one T cell receptor (beta chain). Its antigen is currently unknown. The data were obtained in a study of T cell responses to AZD1222 COVID-19 vaccine. General study results and limits: Only a handful of AZD1222 recipients, more than five in all, had baseline seropositivity.

Assay: immunoSEQ multiplex PCR; the TCRdb copy retains only in-frame clones and omits some. This table has tens of thousands of clones, 75% to 85% appearing once. The germline V gene encodes CDR1 LGHNA and CDR2 YNFKEQ. This CDR3 has 16 residues. V was shortened by 0 bases and J by 5 bases, with 17 bases between the two germline ends. This sequence originates from an adult in good health. V gene TRBV4-2 combines with J gene TRBJ2-7; D not certain. The specimen was peripheral blood, collected on day 0 of AZD1222 vaccination. CDR3 residues: CASSQDAEWVGNEQYF. CDR3 in DNA: TGTGCCAGCAGCCAAGACGCGGAATGGGTAGGCAACGAGCAGTACTTC.